The T cell receptor beta chain under discussion was sequenced for a study of cytomegalovirus exposure and HLA in healthy donors. On this clone: What it recognizes is unknown.

Study outcomes and limitations: Among TCR beta chains of equal frequency, HLA-associated ones were more clonally expanded in a later analysis. As a later analysis showed, a missense DCLRE1C variant was linked to trimming of TCR beta V- and J-genes.

In the PCR, 60 Vbeta and 13 Jbeta primers were used. Sequenced by immunoSEQ multiplex PCR; TCRdb stores in-frame clones only, minus some. The sample consists of about 150,000 clones, roughly 80% of them appearing once. V lost 2 bases to trimming and J lost 4 bases, with 12 bases between them. The CDR3 totals 14 residues. The germline gives CDR1 SNHLY, CDR2 FYNNEI. The origin of this receptor is a man aged 35-49 years in good health and CMV-seronegative. The material sequenced was PBMCs. The V call is TRBV2, the J call TRBJ2-7; the D gene is possibly TRBD1 (7 bases). The CDR3 sequence: CASSEQGGLYEQYF. In DNA form, the CDR3 reads TGTGCCAGCAGTGAACAGGGGGGACTTTACGAGCAGTACTTC.